The source of this T cell receptor (beta chain) is a study of T cell responses to AZD1222 COVID-19 vaccine. This clone came up a few times. The target antigen is unknown. Generated by immunoSEQ multiplex PCR, the TCRdb table keeps only in-frame clones and is missing some. The sample yields fewer than 85,000 clones, 87% seen once. Doses given second, at about 4 or about 12 weeks, were pooled. General study results and limits: The reported proportion of spike-specific TCRs targeting unmutated variant regions was nearly half. Just 5 to 7 people given AZD1222 tested seropositive at baseline.

J lost 4 bases, V lost 2 bases, and 15 bases had no gene match. The CDR3 loop spans 19 amino acids. Germline lookup yields CDR1 SGHDN and CDR2 FVKESK. The clonotype originates from an adult who received the AZD1222 COVID-19 vaccine. This specimen was peripheral blood, taken 28 days after the second AZD1222 dose. J is TRBJ2-1 and V is TRBV14, with 9 bases fitting TRBD2. The DNA of the CDR3 is TGTGCCAGCAGCCAACTGTCCCTAGCGGGACCAACGACGTACAATGAGCAGTTCTTC. Translated, it gives CASSQLSLAGPTTYNEQFF.